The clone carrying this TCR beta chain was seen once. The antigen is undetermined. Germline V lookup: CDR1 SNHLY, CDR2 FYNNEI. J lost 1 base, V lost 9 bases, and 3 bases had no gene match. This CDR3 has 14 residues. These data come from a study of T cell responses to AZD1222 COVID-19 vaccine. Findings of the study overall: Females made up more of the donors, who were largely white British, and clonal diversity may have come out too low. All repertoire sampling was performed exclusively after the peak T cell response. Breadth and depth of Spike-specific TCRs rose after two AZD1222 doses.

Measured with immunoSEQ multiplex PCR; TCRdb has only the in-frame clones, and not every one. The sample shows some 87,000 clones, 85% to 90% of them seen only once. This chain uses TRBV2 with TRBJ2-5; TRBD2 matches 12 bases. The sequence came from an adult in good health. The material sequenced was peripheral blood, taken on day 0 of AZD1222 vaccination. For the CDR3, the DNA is TGTGCCAGTAAGGGACTAGCGGGCCAAGAGACCCAGTACTTC. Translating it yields CASKGLAGQETQYF.